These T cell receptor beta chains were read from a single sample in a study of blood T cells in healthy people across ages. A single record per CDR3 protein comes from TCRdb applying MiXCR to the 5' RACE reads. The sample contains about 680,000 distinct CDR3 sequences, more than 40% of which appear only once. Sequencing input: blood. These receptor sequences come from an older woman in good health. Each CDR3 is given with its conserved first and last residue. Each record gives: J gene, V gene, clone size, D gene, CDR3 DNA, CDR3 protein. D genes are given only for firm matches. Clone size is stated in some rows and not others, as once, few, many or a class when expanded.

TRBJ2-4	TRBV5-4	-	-	TGTGCCAGCACCCAAGACTTCGCAGAAAACATTCAGTACTTC	CASTQDFAENIQYF
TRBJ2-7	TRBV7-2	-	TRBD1	TGTGCCAGCAGCTTAGATATTAGGGGGACAGCCTACGAGCAGTACTTC	CASSLDIRGTAYEQYF
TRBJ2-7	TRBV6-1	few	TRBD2	TGTGCCAGCAGTACACTAGCGGGAGCAGGCGAGCAGTACTTC	CASSTLAGAGEQYF
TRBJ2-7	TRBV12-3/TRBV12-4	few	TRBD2	TGTGCCAGCAGTTTTAGTAGCGGGGCCTACGAGCAGTACTTC	CASSFSSGAYEQYF
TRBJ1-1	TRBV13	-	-	TGTGCCAGCAGCGCCTACGGACAGAACACTGAAGCTTTCTTT	CASSAYGQNTEAFF
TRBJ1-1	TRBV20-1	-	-	TGCAGTGCAGCGGGAGGGGGATATAGGCCTGAAGCTTTCTTT	CSAAGGGYRPEAFF
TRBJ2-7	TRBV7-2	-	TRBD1	TGTGCCAGCAGCTCCCAGGGACAGGGCCTCTACGAGCAGTACTTC	CASSSQGQGLYEQYF
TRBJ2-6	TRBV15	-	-	TGTGCCACCAGCAAACGGGAGTCTGGGGCCAACGTCCTGACTTTC	CATSKRESGANVLTF
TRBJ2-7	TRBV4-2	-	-	TGTGCCAGCAGCTTAAGGGGGTCCCCCGACGGAGCTTCCTACGAGCAGTACTTC	CASSLRGSPDGASYEQYF
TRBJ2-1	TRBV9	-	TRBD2	TGTGCCAGCAGCTCCCGCCCCCTCACGGGACTAAACAATGAGCAGTTCTTC	CASSSRPLTGLNNEQFF
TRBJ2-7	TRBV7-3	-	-	TGTGCCAGCAGCTCGGGGGACGCGTACGGCGAGCAGTACTTC	CASSSGDAYGEQYF
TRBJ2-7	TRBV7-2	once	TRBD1	TGTGCCAGCAGCAGAGAACAGGGGGGTCTCTGTGAGCAGTACTTC	CASSREQGGLCEQYF
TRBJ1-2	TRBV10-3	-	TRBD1	TGTGCCACCAGTGAAGTCTTGGGGGACAGGGCCCTGAGGGGGTATGGCTACACCTTC	CATSEVLGDRALRGYGYTF
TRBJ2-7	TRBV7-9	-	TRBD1	TGTGCCAGCAGCTCGGGACAGGCCGGCTACGAGCAGTACTTC	CASSSGQAGYEQYF
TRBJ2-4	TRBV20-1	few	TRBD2	TGCAGTGTACCCGGACTAGCGGTAGCCAAAAACATTCAGTACTTC	CSVPGLAVAKNIQYF
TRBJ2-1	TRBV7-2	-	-	TGTGCCAGCAGAGCCAGGGTCCTCTCCTACAATGAGCAGTTCTTC	CASRARVLSYNEQFF
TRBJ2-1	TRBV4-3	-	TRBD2	TGCGCCAGCAGCCAAGAAAGGACTAGCGGGGTCAATGAGCAGTTCTTC	CASSQERTSGVNEQFF
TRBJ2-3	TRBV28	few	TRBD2	TGTGCCAGCAGTTCTAGCGGGGTCACAGATACGCAGTATTTT	CASSSSGVTDTQYF
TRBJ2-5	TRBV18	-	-	TGTGCCAGCTCACCACGGGCGTTCCAAGAGACCCAGTACTTC	CASSPRAFQETQYF
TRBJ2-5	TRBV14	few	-	TGTGCCAGCAGCCAGACCCGAGAGACCCAGTACTTC	CASSQTRETQYF
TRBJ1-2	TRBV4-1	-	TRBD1	TGCGCCAGCAGCCAACGGACAGGGGGCGCCGGTGGCTACACCTTC	CASSQRTGGAGGYTF
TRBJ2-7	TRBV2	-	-	TGTGCCAGCAGTGAGTTATTCTTGGGGCGGGCCTCCTACGAGCAGTACTTC	CASSELFLGRASYEQYF
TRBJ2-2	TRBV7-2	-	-	TGTGCCAGCAGCCGCGCGAACACCGGGGAGCTGTTTTTT	CASSRANTGELFF
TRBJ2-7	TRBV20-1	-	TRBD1	TGCAGTGCCAACAGACAGGGTCGGACCTACGAGCAGTACTTC	CSANRQGRTYEQYF
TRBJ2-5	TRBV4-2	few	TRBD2	TGTGCCAGCAGCCAAGTACTAGCGGGAGGGCCGCGAGAGACCCAGTACTTC	CASSQVLAGGPRETQYF
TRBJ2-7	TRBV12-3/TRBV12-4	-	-	TGTGCCAGCAGTTTTCGAGGAGGCAGGGCCCCTAACGAGCAGTACTTC	CASSFRGGRAPNEQYF
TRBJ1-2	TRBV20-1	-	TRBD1	TGCAGTGCTTTGACAGGGATGAGTAACTATGGCTACACCTTC	CSALTGMSNYGYTF
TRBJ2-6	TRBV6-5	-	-	TGTGCCAGCAGCTTAGGTCCGGACTCTGGGGCCAACGTCCTGACTTTC	CASSLGPDSGANVLTF
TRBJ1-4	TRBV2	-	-	TGTGCCAGCAGTAAGGACCGCCGTTCTGCAACTAATGAAAAACTGTTTTTT	CASSKDRRSATNEKLFF
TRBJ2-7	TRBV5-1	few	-	TGCGCCAGCAGCTTGGGGGTGCAGCCCTACGAGCAGTACTTC	CASSLGVQPYEQYF
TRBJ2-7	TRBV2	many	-	TGTGCCAGCAGAGCCGGGACAGCGGGGGCTTACGAGCAGTACTTC	CASRAGTAGAYEQYF
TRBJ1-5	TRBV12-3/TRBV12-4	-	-	TGTGCCAGCAGTTTAGACGGGACCGCCGCCCAGCATTTT	CASSLDGTAAQHF
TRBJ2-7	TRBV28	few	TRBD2	TGTGCCAGCAGTTTGTTCCGGGAGGGCGTCTACGAGCAGTACTTC	CASSLFREGVYEQYF
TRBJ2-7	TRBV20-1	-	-	TGCAGTGCTAGGAGTTCTGGGTCTAGCTCCTACGAGCAGTACTTC	CSARSSGSSSYEQYF
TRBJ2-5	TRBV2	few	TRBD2	TGTGCCAGCAGTGGGACTAGCGGGGGGCTAAGAGAGACCCAGTACTTC	CASSGTSGGLRETQYF
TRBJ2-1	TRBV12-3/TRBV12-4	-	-	TGTGCCAGCAGTGGAGCCGTGGGGCGTATAGGGGAGCAGTTCTTC	CASSGAVGRIGEQFF
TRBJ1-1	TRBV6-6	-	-	TGTGCCAGCGGGCGGGGAAACACTGAAGCTTTCTTT	CASGRGNTEAFF
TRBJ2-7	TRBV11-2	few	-	TGTGCCAGCAGCTTAGTGCCGGTCAGCTCCTACGAGCAGTACTTC	CASSLVPVSSYEQYF
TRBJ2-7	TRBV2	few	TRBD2	TGTGCCAGCAGTGAAGGGCTAGCGGGAGGTTACGAGCAGTACTTC	CASSEGLAGGYEQYF
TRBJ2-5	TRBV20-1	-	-	TGCAGTGCTAGAGGAGAGGGGGAGACCCAGTACTTC	CSARGEGETQYF
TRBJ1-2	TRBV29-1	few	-	TGCAGCGTTGGAGATGACGACAGCTATGGCTACACCTTC	CSVGDDDSYGYTF
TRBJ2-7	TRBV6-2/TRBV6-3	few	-	TGTGCCAGCAGTTACGGTGGGGGGAACCCCTACGAGCAGTACTTC	CASSYGGGNPYEQYF
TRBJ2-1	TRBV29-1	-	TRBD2	TGCAGCGTTCGCCGAGCGGGAGGGCCCGGGAATGAGCAGTTCTTC	CSVRRAGGPGNEQFF
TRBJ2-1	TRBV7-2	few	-	TGTGCCAGCCGTTATCGGCGGGCGGCTTCCTACAATGAGCAGTTCTTC	CASRYRRAASYNEQFF
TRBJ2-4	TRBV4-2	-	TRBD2	TGTGCCAGCAGCCAAGGCCGACTAGCGATACGCGTTGATAGAAAAAACATTCAGTACTTC	CASSQGRLAIRVDRKNIQYF
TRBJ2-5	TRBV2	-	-	TGTGCCAGCAGGCGACAGTACCAAGAGACCCAGTACTTC	CASRRQYQETQYF
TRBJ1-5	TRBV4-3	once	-	TGCGCCAGCAGCCAGGCGGTGGCTAGCAATCAGCCCCAGCATTTT	CASSQAVASNQPQHF
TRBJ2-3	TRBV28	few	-	TGTGCCAGCAGTTTATGGGCCGGCGCCTCGGCTAGCACAGATACGCAGTATTTT	CASSLWAGASASTDTQYF
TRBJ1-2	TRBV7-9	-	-	TGTGCCAGCAGCCCGACAGAAAACTATGGCTACACCTTC	CASSPTENYGYTF
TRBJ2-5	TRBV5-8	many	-	TGTGCCAGCAGCGGCTCAGGGAGAGAGACCCAGTACTTC	CASSGSGRETQYF
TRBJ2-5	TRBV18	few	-	TGTGCCAGCTCACCAGGTGGGGCAGGGGACCGTGAGACCCAGTACTTC	CASSPGGAGDRETQYF
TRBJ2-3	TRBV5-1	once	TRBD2	TGCGCCAGCAGCTCCTTAGCGGGAGAGTTCGCAGATACGCAGTATTTT	CASSSLAGEFADTQYF